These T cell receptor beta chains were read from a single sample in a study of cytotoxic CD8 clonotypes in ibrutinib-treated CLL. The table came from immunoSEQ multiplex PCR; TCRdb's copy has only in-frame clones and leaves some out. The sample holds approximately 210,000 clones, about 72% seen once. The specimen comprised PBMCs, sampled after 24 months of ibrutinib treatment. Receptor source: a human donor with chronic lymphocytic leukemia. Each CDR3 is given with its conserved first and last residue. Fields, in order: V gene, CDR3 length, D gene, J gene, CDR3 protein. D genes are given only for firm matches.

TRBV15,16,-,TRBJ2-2,CATSRDGAMNTGELFF
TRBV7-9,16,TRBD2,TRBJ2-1,CASSFSAGGRRNEQFF
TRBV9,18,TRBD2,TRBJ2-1,CASSVGIRSAGEGNEQFF
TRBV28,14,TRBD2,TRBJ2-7,CASRTTSEYYEQYF
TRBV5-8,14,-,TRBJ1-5,CASSTQGSNQPQHF
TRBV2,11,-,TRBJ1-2,CANPTRNGYTF
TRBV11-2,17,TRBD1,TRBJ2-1,CASSLSGQANVYNEQFF
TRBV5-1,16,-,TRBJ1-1,CASSFDLRGPNTEAFF
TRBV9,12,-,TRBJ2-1,CASSVRAGNKFF
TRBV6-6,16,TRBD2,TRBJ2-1,CASSYSGTSVYNEQFF
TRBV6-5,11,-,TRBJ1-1,CASSYLGEAFF
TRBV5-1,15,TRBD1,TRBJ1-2,CASSSMGQGENGYTF
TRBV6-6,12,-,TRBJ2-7,CASSYRGNEQYF
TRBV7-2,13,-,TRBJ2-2,CASSFTETGELFF
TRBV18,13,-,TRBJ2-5,CASSPRSGETQYF
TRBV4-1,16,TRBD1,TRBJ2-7,CASSQEDRVVGHEQYF
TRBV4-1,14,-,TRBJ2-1,CASSHRTREDEQFF
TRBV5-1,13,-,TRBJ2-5,CASSPTDQETQYF
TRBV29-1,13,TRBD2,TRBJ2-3,CSAYSGRTDTQYF
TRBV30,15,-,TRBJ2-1,CAWSSREWTYNEQFF
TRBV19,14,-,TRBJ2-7,CASSIGTQSYEQYF
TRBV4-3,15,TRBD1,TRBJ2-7,CASSQEGTGDNEQYF
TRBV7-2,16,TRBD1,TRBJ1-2,CASSSGLSTGNYGYTF
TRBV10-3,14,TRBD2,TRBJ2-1,CAILTSGRDGEQFF
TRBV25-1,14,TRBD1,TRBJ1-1,CASSTPGQGEVAFF